This TCR beta chain was sequenced during a study of cytomegalovirus exposure and HLA in healthy donors. Across the whole study: Most genotyped donors, around four fifths of more than 300, had Caucasian-associated genetic ancestry.

The CDR3 is 15 amino acids. Trimming cost V 6 bases and J 1 base; bases outside gene matches: 8. Germline values: CDR1 SQVTM, CDR2 ANQGSEA. Primers included in the PCR were 60 Vbeta and 13 Jbeta primers. Assay used: immunoSEQ multiplex PCR; TCRdb lists only in-frame clones, some missing. The sample carries hundreds of thousands of clones, around four fifths recorded once. V gene TRBV29-1 combines with J gene TRBJ2-2; 7 nucleotides match TRBD1. Sequenced sample: PBMCs. The clonotype comes from a woman between 40 and 50 years old in good health and CMV-seronegative. The CDR3 DNA reads as TGCAGCGTCAATTCCGGGACAGTGAACACCGGGGAGCTGTTTTTT. Its protein product is CSVNSGTVNTGELFF.